This TCR beta chain was identified in a study of cytomegalovirus exposure and HLA in healthy donors. Study-level findings and limits: TCR beta V- and J-gene trimming was later associated with a missense DCLRE1C variant. Among immune exposure information, only CMV serostatus was available.

On this clone itself: Its specificity is not known. Because it lacks the conserved phenylalanine or tryptophan at the end, this CDR3 is likely a read error.

The PCR had 60 Vbeta and 13 Jbeta primers. Assay used: immunoSEQ multiplex PCR; TCRdb lists only in-frame clones, some missing. This repertoire shows around 160,000 clones, approximately 85% found once; its top ten account for roughly 8.8%. Though nominally healthy at sampling, donors likely had unrecorded immune exposures. The CDR3 spans 16 residues. Trimming removed 0 bases from V and 3 bases from J; junction bases left unmatched: 7. Germline V lookup: CDR1 GTSNPN, CDR2 SVGIG (reference sequence). Material for sequencing was PBMCs. The TCR sequence derives from a man aged 18 to 30 in good health and CMV-seropositive. The V call is TRBV30, the J call TRBJ1-2; 10 bases are a match to TRBD1. CDR3 in amino acids: CAWSVPWTGGDYGYTS. The CDR3 bases are TGTGCCTGGAGTGTACCCTGGACAGGGGGAGACTATGGCTACACCTCC.